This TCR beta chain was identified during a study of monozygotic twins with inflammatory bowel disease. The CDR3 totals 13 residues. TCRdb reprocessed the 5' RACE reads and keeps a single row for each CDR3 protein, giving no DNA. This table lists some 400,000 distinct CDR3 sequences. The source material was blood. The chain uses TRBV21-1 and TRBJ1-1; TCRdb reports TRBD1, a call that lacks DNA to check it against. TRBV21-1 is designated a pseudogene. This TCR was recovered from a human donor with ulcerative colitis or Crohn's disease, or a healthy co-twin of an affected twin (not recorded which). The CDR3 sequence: CASSKGGGTEAFF.